The 3 T cell receptor beta chains below were found in one sample sequenced in a study of beta chain features in type 1 diabetes (dated by TCRdb to the late 2010s). General findings and caveats noted by the study authors: A moderate but significant shortening of TCRB CDR3 length was observed in type 1 diabetes patients in all four CD4+ subsets.

Which antigens these TCRs recognize remains unknown. The library was obtained by the immunoSEQ multiplex PCR assay. The entire isolated RNA was reverse transcribed using the High Capacity cDNA Reverse Transcription Kit, and thus expressed TCRB transcripts were sequenced. Here the immuneACCESS table is served through TCRdb, limited to in-frame sequences with V and J called. Missing clones are a known gap in these copies; in checked studies unresolved V genes cover under half, and the rest lacks a known reason. The sample table lists nearly 700,000 clones, roughly 13% of them with a count of one. The ten biggest clones cover less than 0.025% of the sample. Sequencing input: naive CD4+ T cells from blood. In light of the paper, this sample's cell subset or site label describes: true naive CD4+ T cells. Source of these receptors: a man between 18 and 29 years old with type 1 diabetes.

In this sample, this clone turned up a few times. The chain couples TRBV2 to TRBJ2-5, with D maybe TRBD1 (6 bases). CDR1 and CDR2 (germline): SNHLY, FYNNEI. This CDR3 comprises 13 residues. V was cut by 7 bases and J by 1 base, with 10 bases left in between. CDR3 in amino acids: CASTLDSQETQYF. In nucleotides, the CDR3 is TGTGCCAGCACGCTGGACAGCCAAGAGACCCAGTACTTC. The whole variable domain, remainder taken from reference TRBV2 and TRBJ2-5, is EPEVTQTPSHQVTQMGQEVILRCVPISNHLYFYWYRQILGQKVEFLVSFYNNEISEKSEIFDDQFSVERPDGSNFTLKIRSTKLEDSAMYFCASTLDSQETQYFGPGTRLLVL.

For the CDR3, the DNA is TGTGCCAGCAGTTACGCGGCAATAGAGGGGACCCAGTACTTC. Its translation: CASSYAAIEGTQYF. The V and J genes are TRBV6-5 and TRBJ2-5, with D perhaps TRBD2 (5 bases). The germline gives CDR1 MNHEY, CDR2 SVGAGI. Trimming stripped 2 bases from V and 7 bases from J, with 14 bases between. This CDR3 contains 14 residues.

This clone was seen a single time. V gene TRBV19 combines with J gene TRBJ2-3; a possible D gene is TRBD2 (5 bases). Trimming removed 4 bases at V and 6 bases at J, with 11 bases between. The CDR3 has 13 residues. Germline V gene lookup returns CDR1 LNHDA and CDR2 SQIVND (reference sequence). As DNA, the CDR3 is TGTGCCAGTAGTAATGGACTTGGCGATACGCAGTATTTT. The encoded protein is CASSNGLGDTQYF.